These 2 T cell receptor beta chains were sequenced from one sample in a study of shared clonotypes between healthy human individuals. The assay was immunoSEQ multiplex PCR, and TCRdb's table has in-frame clones only and misses some. The sample includes some 2,500,000 clones, 85% to 95% of them seen just once. Sequencing was done on a sample of naive CD4+ T cells from PBMCs. Subset of the sample: CD45RA+ positively selected. All receptors derive from a man aged 18 to 30 in good health. Some clones in this sample may be carry-over from other donors' samples.

J is TRBJ1-5 and V is TRBV27, with D possibly matching TRBD1 (6 bases). The CDR3 has 17 residues. V lost 0 bases, J lost 0 bases, and 12 bases lay in between. Germline CDR1 reads MNHEY; CDR2 reads SMNVEV (reference sequence). DNA for the CDR3: TGTGCCAGCAGTTTATCCAGGGGAGGGTATAGCAATCAGCCCCAGCATTTT. This gives the protein CASSLSRGGYSNQPQHF.

A single count supports this clone. The chain joins TRBV30 to TRBJ2-5, with no clear D. The V end was cut by 0 bases, the J end by 1 base, with 9 bases between. CDR3 length: 14 residues. CDR1 GTSNPN and CDR2 SVGIG come from the germline V gene (reference sequence). The CDR3 DNA reads TGTGCCTGGAGTGTACGGGCAATCCAAGAGACCCAGTACTTC. This encodes CAWSVRAIQETQYF.